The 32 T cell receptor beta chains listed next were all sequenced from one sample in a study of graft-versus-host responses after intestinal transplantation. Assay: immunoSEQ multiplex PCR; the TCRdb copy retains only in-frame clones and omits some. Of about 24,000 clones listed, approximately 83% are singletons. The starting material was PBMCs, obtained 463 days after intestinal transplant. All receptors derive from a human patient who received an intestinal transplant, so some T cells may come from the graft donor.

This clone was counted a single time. CDR3 sequence (DNA): TGTGCCAGCAGTTCCCCCCTAAAGCGGGAGGGAGAGACCCAGTACTTC. Its translation: CASSSPLKREGETQYF. The V and J genes are TRBV2 and TRBJ2-5; 10 nucleotides line up with TRBD2. Germline V lookup: CDR1 SNHLY, CDR2 FYNNEI. CDR3 length: 16 amino acids. The V segment lost 5 bases and the J segment 4 bases; nucleotides outside the gene matches: 10.

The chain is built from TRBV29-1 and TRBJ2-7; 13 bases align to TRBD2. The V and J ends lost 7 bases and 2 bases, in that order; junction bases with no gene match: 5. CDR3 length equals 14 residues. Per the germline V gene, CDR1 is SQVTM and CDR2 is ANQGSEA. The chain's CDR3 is CSAYTSGRAYEQYF. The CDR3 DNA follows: TGCAGCGCCTATACTAGCGGGAGGGCCTACGAGCAGTACTTC.

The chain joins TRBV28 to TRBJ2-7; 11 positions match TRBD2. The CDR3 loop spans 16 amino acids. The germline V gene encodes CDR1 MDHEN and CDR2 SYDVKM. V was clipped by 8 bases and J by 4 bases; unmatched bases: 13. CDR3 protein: CASLLAGGASGYEQYF. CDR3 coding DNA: TGTGCCAGCCTCCTAGCGGGAGGCGCATCCGGGTACGAGCAGTACTTC.

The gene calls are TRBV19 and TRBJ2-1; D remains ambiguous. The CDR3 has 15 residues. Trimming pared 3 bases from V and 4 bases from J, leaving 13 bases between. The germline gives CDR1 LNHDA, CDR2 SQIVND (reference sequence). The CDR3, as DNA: TGTGCCAGTAGTATGGCCCAAAGCCGGTACAATGAGCAGTTCTTC. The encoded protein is CASSMAQSRYNEQFF.

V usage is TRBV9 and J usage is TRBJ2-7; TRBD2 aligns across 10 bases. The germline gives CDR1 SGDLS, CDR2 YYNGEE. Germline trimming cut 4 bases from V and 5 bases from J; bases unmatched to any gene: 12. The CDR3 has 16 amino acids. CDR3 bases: TGTGCCAGCAGCTCCCGGGGGTACGGACTAGCGGACGAGCAGTACTTC. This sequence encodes CASSSRGYGLADEQYF.

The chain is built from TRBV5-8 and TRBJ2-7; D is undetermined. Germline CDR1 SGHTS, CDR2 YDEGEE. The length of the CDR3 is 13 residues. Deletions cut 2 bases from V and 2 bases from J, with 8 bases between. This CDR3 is CASSLAAPYEQYF. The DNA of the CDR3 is TGTGCCAGCAGCTTAGCCGCGCCCTACGAGCAGTACTTC.

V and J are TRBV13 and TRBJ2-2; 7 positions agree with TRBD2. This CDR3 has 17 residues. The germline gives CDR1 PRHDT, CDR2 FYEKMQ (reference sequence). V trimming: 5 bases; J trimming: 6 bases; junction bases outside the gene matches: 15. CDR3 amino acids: CASSLLTERENPGELFF. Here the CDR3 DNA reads TGTGCCAGCAGCCTACTCACGGAGCGGGAAAATCCCGGGGAGCTGTTTTTT.

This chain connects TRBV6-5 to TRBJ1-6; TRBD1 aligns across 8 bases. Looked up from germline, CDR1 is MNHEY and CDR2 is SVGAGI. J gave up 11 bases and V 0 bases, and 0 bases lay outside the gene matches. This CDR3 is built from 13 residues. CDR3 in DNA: TGTGCCAGCAGTTACTCGACAGGGGCACCCCTCCACTTT. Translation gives CASSYSTGAPLHF.

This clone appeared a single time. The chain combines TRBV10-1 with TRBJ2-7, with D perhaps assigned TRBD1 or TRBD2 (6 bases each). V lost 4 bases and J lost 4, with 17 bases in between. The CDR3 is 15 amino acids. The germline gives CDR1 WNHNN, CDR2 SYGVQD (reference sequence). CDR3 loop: CASSGRDKALYEQYF. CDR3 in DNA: TGCGCCAGCAGTGGGCGGGACAAGGCCCTATACGAGCAGTACTTC.

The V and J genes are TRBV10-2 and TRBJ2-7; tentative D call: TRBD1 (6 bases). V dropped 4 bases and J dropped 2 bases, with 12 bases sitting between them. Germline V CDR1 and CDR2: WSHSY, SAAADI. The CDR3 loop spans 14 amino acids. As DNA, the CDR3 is TGCGCCAGCAGTGTGGCCAGGGGAGCCTACGAGCAGTACTTC. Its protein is CASSVARGAYEQYF.

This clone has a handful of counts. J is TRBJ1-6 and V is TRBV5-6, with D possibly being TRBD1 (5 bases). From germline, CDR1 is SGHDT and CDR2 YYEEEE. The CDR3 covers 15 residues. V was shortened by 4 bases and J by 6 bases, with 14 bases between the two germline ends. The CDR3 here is CASSPGPGSNSPLHF. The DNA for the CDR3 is TGTGCCAGCAGCCCGGGCCCAGGGAGTAATTCACCCCTCCACTTT.

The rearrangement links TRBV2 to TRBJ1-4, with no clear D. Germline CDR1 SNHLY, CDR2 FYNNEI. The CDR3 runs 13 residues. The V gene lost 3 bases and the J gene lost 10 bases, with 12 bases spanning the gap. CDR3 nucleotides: TGTGCCAGCAGTGAGATCTGGGAGGGAAAACTGTTTTTT. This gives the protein CASSEIWEGKLFF.

The CDR3, as DNA: TGTGCCAGCTCACCGTATGGGGCCTACGAGCAGTACTTC. This codes for CASSPYGAYEQYF. The chain couples TRBV18 to TRBJ2-7; no clear D gene. The CDR3 runs 13 residues. Germline V gene lookup returns CDR1 KGHSH and CDR2 LQKENI. The V end lost 3 bases, the J end lost 2 bases, and 8 bases lay between the germline ends.

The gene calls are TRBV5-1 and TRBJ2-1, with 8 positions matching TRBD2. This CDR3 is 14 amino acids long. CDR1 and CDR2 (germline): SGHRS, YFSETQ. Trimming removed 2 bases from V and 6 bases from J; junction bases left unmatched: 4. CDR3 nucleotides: TGCGCCAGCAGCTTTAGCGGGACCGTCAATGAGCAGTTCTTC. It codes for CASSFSGTVNEQFF.

The CDR3 bases are TGTGCCAGTAGTTCCAACCAGGCCCCTAAGGGCGAGCAGTACTTC. Its protein is CASSSNQAPKGEQYF. The chain recombines TRBV19 with TRBJ2-7; D gene uncertain. The CDR3 covers 15 residues. Deletions cut 5 bases from V and 6 bases from J, with 20 bases between. CDR1 is LNHDA, CDR2 SQIVND, per germline (reference sequence).

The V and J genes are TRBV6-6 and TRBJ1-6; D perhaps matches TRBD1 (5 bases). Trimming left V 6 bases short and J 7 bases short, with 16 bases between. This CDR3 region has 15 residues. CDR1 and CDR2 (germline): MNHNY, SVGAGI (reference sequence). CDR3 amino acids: CASRQGPYGNSPLHF. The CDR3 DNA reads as TGTGCCAGCAGGCAGGGCCCTTATGGGAATTCACCCCTCCACTTT.

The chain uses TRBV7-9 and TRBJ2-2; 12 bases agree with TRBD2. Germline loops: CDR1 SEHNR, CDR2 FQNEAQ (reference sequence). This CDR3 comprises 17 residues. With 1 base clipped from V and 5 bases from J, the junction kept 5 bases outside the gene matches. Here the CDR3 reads CASSLGTSGIGTGELFF. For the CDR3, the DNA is TGTGCCAGCAGCTTAGGGACTAGCGGGATTGGGACCGGGGAGCTGTTTTTT.

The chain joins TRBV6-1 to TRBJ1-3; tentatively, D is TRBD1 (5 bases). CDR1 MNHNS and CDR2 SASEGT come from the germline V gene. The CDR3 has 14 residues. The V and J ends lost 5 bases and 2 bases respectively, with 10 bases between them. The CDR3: CASSTRDAGNTIYF. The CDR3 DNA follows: TGTGCCAGCAGTACCCGGGACGCTGGAAACACCATATATTTT.

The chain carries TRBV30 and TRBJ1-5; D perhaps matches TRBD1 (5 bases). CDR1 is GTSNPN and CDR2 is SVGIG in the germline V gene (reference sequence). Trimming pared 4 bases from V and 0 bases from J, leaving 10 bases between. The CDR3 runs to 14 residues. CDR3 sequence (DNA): TGTGCCTGGACAGGGCGAGATAGCAATCAGCCCCAGCATTTT. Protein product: CAWTGRDSNQPQHF.

The CDR3 DNA sequence: TGTGCCAGCAGCGTAGGAGGAGCGGGAGGAGGCGAGCAGTACTTC. This codes for CASSVGGAGGGEQYF. The V call is TRBV9, the J call TRBJ2-7; TRBD2 agrees at 9 bases. Germline V gene lookup returns CDR1 SGDLS and CDR2 YYNGEE. V shed 0 bases and J 6 bases; nucleotides not matched to a gene: 7. This CDR3 is built from 15 residues.

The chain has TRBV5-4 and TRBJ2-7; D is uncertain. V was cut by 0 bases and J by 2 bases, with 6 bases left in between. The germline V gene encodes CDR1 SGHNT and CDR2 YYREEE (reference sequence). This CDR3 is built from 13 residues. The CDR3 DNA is TGTGCCAGCAGCTTGGATAGGACCTACGAGCAGTACTTC. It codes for CASSLDRTYEQYF.

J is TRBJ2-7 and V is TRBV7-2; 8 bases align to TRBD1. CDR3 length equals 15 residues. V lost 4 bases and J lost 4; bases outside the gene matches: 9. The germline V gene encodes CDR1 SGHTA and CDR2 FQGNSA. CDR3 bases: TGTGCCAGCAGCTCCATCGGACAGGGCCTTTACGAGCAGTACTTC. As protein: CASSSIGQGLYEQYF. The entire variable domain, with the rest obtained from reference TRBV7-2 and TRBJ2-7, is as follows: GAGVSQSPSNKVTEKGKDVELRCDPISGHTALYWYRQSLGQGLEFLIYFQGNSAPDKSGLPSDRFSAERTGGSVSTLTIQRTQQEDSAVYLCASSSIGQGLYEQYFGPGTRLTVT.

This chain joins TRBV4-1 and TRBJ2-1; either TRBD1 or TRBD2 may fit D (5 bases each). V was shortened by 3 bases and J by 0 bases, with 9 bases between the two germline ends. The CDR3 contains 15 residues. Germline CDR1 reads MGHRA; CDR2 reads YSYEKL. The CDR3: CASSQWGNSYNEQFF. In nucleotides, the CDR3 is TGCGCCAGCAGCCAGTGGGGGAACTCCTACAATGAGCAGTTCTTC.

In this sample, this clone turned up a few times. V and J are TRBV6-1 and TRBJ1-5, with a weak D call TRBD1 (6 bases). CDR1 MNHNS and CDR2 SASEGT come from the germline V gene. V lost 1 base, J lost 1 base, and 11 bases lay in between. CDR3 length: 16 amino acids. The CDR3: CASSEVPGASNQPQHF. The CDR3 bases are TGTGCCAGCAGTGAAGTCCCGGGGGCAAGCAATCAGCCCCAGCATTTT.

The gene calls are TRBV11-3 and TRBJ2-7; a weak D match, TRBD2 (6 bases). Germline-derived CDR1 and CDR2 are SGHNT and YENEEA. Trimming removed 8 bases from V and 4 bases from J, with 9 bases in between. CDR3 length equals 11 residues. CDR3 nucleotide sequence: TGTGCCAGCGGCGCGGGATACGAGCAGTACTTC. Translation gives CASGAGYEQYF.

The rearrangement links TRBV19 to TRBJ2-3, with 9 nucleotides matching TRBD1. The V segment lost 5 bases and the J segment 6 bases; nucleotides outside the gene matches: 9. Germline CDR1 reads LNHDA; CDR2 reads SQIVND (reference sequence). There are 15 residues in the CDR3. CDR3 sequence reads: CASSLYRGHGDTQYF. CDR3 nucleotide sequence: TGTGCCAGTAGTCTTTACAGGGGGCACGGGGATACGCAGTATTTT.

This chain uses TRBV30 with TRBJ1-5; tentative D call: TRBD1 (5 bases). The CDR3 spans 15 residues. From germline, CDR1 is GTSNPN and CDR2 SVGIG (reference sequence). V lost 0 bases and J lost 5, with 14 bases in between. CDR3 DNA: TGTGCCTGGAGTGTAGGGCAGGGTGGCGATCAGCCCCAGCATTTT. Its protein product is CAWSVGQGGDQPQHF.

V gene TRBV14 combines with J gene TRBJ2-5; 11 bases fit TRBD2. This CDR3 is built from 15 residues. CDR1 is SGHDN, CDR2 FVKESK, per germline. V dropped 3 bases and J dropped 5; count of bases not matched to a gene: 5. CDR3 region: CASSHALAGVETQYF. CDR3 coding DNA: TGTGCCAGCAGCCACGCACTAGCGGGAGTTGAGACCCAGTACTTC.

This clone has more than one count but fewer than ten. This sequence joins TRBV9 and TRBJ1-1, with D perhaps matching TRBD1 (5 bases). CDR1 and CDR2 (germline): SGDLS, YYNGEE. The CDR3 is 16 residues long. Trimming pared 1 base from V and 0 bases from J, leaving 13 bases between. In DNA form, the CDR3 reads TGTGCCAGCAGCGTAAGGGAGGCAGGGATGAACACTGAAGCTTTCTTT. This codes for CASSVREAGMNTEAFF.

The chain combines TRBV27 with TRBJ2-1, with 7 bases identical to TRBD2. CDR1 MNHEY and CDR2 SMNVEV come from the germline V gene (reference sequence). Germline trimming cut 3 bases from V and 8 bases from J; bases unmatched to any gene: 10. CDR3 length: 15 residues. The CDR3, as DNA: TGTGCCAGCAGTTTTCGAGGGAGGGCCCTAGATGAGCAGTTCTTC. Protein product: CASSFRGRALDEQFF.

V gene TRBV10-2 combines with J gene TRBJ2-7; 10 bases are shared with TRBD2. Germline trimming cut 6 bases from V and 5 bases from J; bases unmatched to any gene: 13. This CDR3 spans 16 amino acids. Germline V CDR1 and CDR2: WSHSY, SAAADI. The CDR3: CASRVRPAGGFHEQYF. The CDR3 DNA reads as TGCGCCAGCAGAGTCAGACCAGCGGGAGGGTTCCACGAGCAGTACTTC.

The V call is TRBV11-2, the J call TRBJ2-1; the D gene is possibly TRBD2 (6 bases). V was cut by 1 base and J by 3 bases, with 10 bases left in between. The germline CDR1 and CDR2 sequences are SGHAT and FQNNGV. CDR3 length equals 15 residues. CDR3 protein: CASSLGLASYNEQFF. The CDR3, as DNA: TGTGCCAGCAGCTTAGGCCTAGCGAGCTACAATGAGCAGTTCTTC.